Listed below are T cell receptor beta chains from one sample, sequenced in a study of cytomegalovirus exposure and HLA in healthy donors. The repertoire was sequenced with immunoSEQ multiplex PCR; TCRdb's copy has only in-frame clones and lacks some. Counted here are about 130,000 clones, around 72% occurring once; the ten biggest clones make up more than 3.5%. The sample consisted of PBMCs. The receptors stem from a man in his late teens or twenties in good health and CMV-seropositive. The CDR3 runs from the conserved cysteine through the conserved F or W. D genes are given only for firm matches. Expanded clones are given a class, and other clones once, few, many or no size at all.

v_call: TRBV7-2
d_call: TRBD1
clone_size: once
j_call: TRBJ1-5
cdr3_nt: TGTGCCAGCAGCTTAGTAGTAGGGGGCGGAGGTCAGCCCCAGCATTTT
cdr3_aa: CASSLVVGGGGQPQHF

v_call: TRBV27
d_call: TRBD1
clone_size: NA
j_call: TRBJ1-4
cdr3_nt: TGTGCCAGCAGTCTCCTCGGACAGGGTCGAAATGAAAAACTGTTTTTT
cdr3_aa: CASSLLGQGRNEKLFF

v_call: TRBV19
d_call: NA
clone_size: NA
j_call: TRBJ2-4
cdr3_nt: TGTGCCCGAAAGGCGGGGCCGGAAAACATTCAGTACTTC
cdr3_aa: CARKAGPENIQYF

v_call: TRBV10-2
d_call: TRBD1
clone_size: NA
j_call: TRBJ2-7
cdr3_nt: TGCGCCAGCAGACGGACAGGAACCTACGAGCAGTACTTC
cdr3_aa: CASRRTGTYEQYF

v_call: TRBV9
d_call: NA
clone_size: NA
j_call: TRBJ1-2
cdr3_nt: TGTGCCAGCAGCTCGGGGACAGGCTACACCTTC
cdr3_aa: CASSSGTGYTF

v_call: TRBV7-9
d_call: TRBD1
clone_size: NA
j_call: TRBJ2-3
cdr3_nt: TGTGCCAGCAGACCAACGACAGGGCTAGGGACAGATACGCAGTATTTT
cdr3_aa: CASRPTTGLGTDTQYF

v_call: TRBV6-1
d_call: NA
clone_size: NA
j_call: TRBJ1-1
cdr3_nt: TGTGCCAGCACCTGGGGCCCCCGGAACACTGAAGCTTTCTTT
cdr3_aa: CASTWGPRNTEAFF

v_call: TRBV19
d_call: TRBD1
clone_size: NA
j_call: TRBJ2-1
cdr3_nt: TGTGCCAGTGTGACAGGGTCGAGAAATGAGCAGTTCTTC
cdr3_aa: CASVTGSRNEQFF

v_call: TRBV7-9
d_call: NA
clone_size: NA
j_call: TRBJ1-3
cdr3_nt: TGTGCCAGCAGTAGACTAGGGGAAGGAAACACCATATATTTT
cdr3_aa: CASSRLGEGNTIYF

v_call: TRBV2
d_call: NA
clone_size: NA
j_call: TRBJ1-4
cdr3_nt: TGTGCCAGCAGTCTTGCGGGAGGGACTAATGAAAAACTGTTTTTT
cdr3_aa: CASSLAGGTNEKLFF

v_call: TRBV10-3
d_call: NA
clone_size: NA
j_call: TRBJ1-1
cdr3_nt: TGTGCCATCAGTGGAGGGACGGGGGTGAACACTGAAGCTTTCTTT
cdr3_aa: CAISGGTGVNTEAFF

v_call: TRBV5-1
d_call: TRBD2
clone_size: NA
j_call: TRBJ2-5
cdr3_nt: TGCGCCAGCAGCTTGGTAGCGGGAGGAGGGCAAGAGACCCAGTACTTC
cdr3_aa: CASSLVAGGGQETQYF

v_call: TRBV27
d_call: TRBD2
clone_size: NA
j_call: TRBJ2-7
cdr3_nt: TGTGCCAGCAGTTTACGCGGGAGGGAACGCTACGAGCAGTACTTC
cdr3_aa: CASSLRGRERYEQYF

v_call: TRBV27
d_call: TRBD1
clone_size: once
j_call: TRBJ1-2
cdr3_nt: TGTGCCAGCAGTTCCCCCGGGACAGAATCCTATGGCTACACCTTC
cdr3_aa: CASSSPGTESYGYTF

v_call: TRBV25-1
d_call: NA
clone_size: NA
j_call: TRBJ1-2
cdr3_nt: TGTGCCAGCAGTGAAGGGGGGGGCTATGGCTACACCTTC
cdr3_aa: CASSEGGGYGYTF

v_call: TRBV10-2
d_call: TRBD1
clone_size: NA
j_call: TRBJ2-5
cdr3_nt: TGCGCCAGCAGCCCCTCGGACAGGGTTGGGACCCAGTACTTC
cdr3_aa: CASSPSDRVGTQYF

v_call: TRBV6-5
d_call: TRBD1
clone_size: NA
j_call: TRBJ1-2
cdr3_nt: TGTGCCAGCGCCGGGACAGGGAATTCGTATGGCTACACCTTC
cdr3_aa: CASAGTGNSYGYTF

v_call: TRBV6-1
d_call: NA
clone_size: NA
j_call: TRBJ1-1
cdr3_nt: TGTGCCAGCAGTGGGACTGTTTACCTGAACACTGAAGCTTTCTTT
cdr3_aa: CASSGTVYLNTEAFF

v_call: TRBV29-1
d_call: TRBD1
clone_size: once
j_call: TRBJ1-2
cdr3_nt: TGCAGCGTTGAAAGAGGGGGCATCTATGGCTACACCTTC
cdr3_aa: CSVERGGIYGYTF

v_call: TRBV10-3
d_call: NA
clone_size: NA
j_call: TRBJ2-7
cdr3_nt: TGTGCCATCAGTGATGGTGGGCCTCCCTACGAGCAGTACTTC
cdr3_aa: CAISDGGPPYEQYF

v_call: TRBV7-6
d_call: NA
clone_size: NA
j_call: TRBJ2-2
cdr3_nt: TGTGCCAGCAGCTTAGCCCTAAATCCGGCCGGGGAGCTGTTTTTT
cdr3_aa: CASSLALNPAGELFF

v_call: TRBV4-3
d_call: NA
clone_size: NA
j_call: TRBJ2-7
cdr3_nt: TGCGCCAGCAGCCAAGATCTCGGCGGCCTCTCCTACGGGCAGTACTTC
cdr3_aa: CASSQDLGGLSYGQYF

v_call: TRBV19
d_call: NA
clone_size: NA
j_call: TRBJ1-4
cdr3_nt: TGTGCCAGTAGGCCGGACAGTTATGAAAAACTGTTTTTT
cdr3_aa: CASRPDSYEKLFF

v_call: TRBV5-1
d_call: TRBD1
clone_size: NA
j_call: TRBJ1-2
cdr3_nt: TGCGCCAGCAGCTTGGCAGACAGGGCGAACTATGGCTACACCTTC
cdr3_aa: CASSLADRANYGYTF

v_call: TRBV4-3
d_call: NA
clone_size: once
j_call: TRBJ2-1
cdr3_nt: TGCGCCAGCAGCCAAGTCGATAGTTACTCCTACAATGAGCAGTTCTTC
cdr3_aa: CASSQVDSYSYNEQFF

v_call: TRBV23-1
d_call: NA
clone_size: NA
j_call: TRBJ1-2
cdr3_nt: TGCGCCAGCAGTCAACCCAGGGACTCTGGCTACACCTTC
cdr3_aa: CASSQPRDSGYTF

v_call: TRBV28
d_call: NA
clone_size: NA
j_call: TRBJ1-6
cdr3_nt: TGTGCCAGCAGATCAAACGGACAAGGCTCCTATAATTCACCCCTCCACTTT
cdr3_aa: CASRSNGQGSYNSPLHF

v_call: TRBV7-2
d_call: NA
clone_size: few
j_call: TRBJ1-1
cdr3_nt: TGTGCCAGCAGTTTCGGACAGTACACTGAAGCTTTCTTT
cdr3_aa: CASSFGQYTEAFF

v_call: TRBV13
d_call: NA
clone_size: NA
j_call: TRBJ2-1
cdr3_nt: TGTGCCAGCAGCCTAAGGGGCCTGGTTCAGTCCCAGTTCTTC
cdr3_aa: CASSLRGLVQSQFF

v_call: TRBV5-1
d_call: TRBD2
clone_size: NA
j_call: TRBJ2-3
cdr3_nt: TGCGCCAGCAGCTCCGGACTAGCGGGGGAGCCGTTGCGAGATACGCAGTATTTT
cdr3_aa: CASSSGLAGEPLRDTQYF

v_call: TRBV28
d_call: NA
clone_size: NA
j_call: TRBJ1-2
cdr3_nt: TGTGCCAGCAGTGTCCTACAGGGATGGGGGTATGGCTACACCTTC
cdr3_aa: CASSVLQGWGYGYTF

v_call: TRBV4-3
d_call: NA
clone_size: few
j_call: TRBJ1-2
cdr3_nt: TGCGCCAGCAGCCAAGATCTGCACCAGACTAACTATGGCTACACCTTC
cdr3_aa: CASSQDLHQTNYGYTF

v_call: TRBV21-1
d_call: NA
clone_size: few
j_call: TRBJ1-5
cdr3_nt: TGTGCCAGCAGCACCTTAAGGGGGCCGAAGAGCAATCAGCCCCAGCATTTT
cdr3_aa: CASSTLRGPKSNQPQHF

v_call: TRBV19
d_call: NA
clone_size: NA
j_call: TRBJ2-7
cdr3_nt: TGTGCCAGTAGTTACAGGGACTCCTACGAGCAGTACTTC
cdr3_aa: CASSYRDSYEQYF

v_call: TRBV5-7
d_call: NA
clone_size: NA
j_call: TRBJ2-4
cdr3_nt: TGTGCCAGCAGCTTGGATCAGGGTATGAGGAACATTCAGTACTTC
cdr3_aa: CASSLDQGMRNIQYF

v_call: TRBV7-6
d_call: TRBD2
clone_size: once
j_call: TRBJ2-7
cdr3_nt: TGTGCCAGCAGCTCGAAGGGTAGCGGGGGCTCCTACGAGCAGTACTTC
cdr3_aa: CASSSKGSGGSYEQYF

v_call: TRBV6-5
d_call: NA
clone_size: NA
j_call: TRBJ2-7
cdr3_nt: TGTGCCAGCAGTTCGGCAGGGACCTACGAGCAGTACTTC
cdr3_aa: CASSSAGTYEQYF